This is a list of T cell receptor beta chains from one sample in a study of blood T cell repertoires in COVID-19. The protocol was immunoSEQ multiplex PCR, while the TCRdb copy is restricted to in-frame clones and leaves out a portion. The sample yields some 90,000 clones, roughly 90% seen once. Sample: peripheral blood. The receptors derive from a woman aged 80 or over with acute or convalescent COVID-19. Both conserved end residues are part of each CDR3. The D gene is left open where the match is weak. Rows may omit the clone size; those that give it use once, few, many or a size class.

>TRBV11-2|.|.|TRBJ2-3
CASSSHRVDTQYF
TGTGCCAGCAGCTCCCACAGGGTAGATACGCAGTATTTT
>TRBV6-5|.|.|TRBJ1-6
CASRQDSSYNSPLHF
TGTGCCAGCAGACAGGACAGCTCCTATAATTCACCCCTCCACTTT
>TRBV3-1/TRBV3-2|.|TRBD1|TRBJ1-2
CASSQVGTGWRGYTF
TGTGCCAGCAGCCAAGTAGGGACAGGGTGGAGAGGCTACACCTTC
>TRBV5-6|.|TRBD1|TRBJ1-6
CASSLARYRGVSPLHF
TGTGCCAGCAGCTTGGCTCGGTACAGGGGGGTCTCACCCCTCCACTTT
>TRBV6-5|.|TRBD2|TRBJ2-7
CASSYKASGGYEQYF
TGTGCCAGCAGTTATAAGGCTAGCGGGGGCTACGAGCAGTACTTC
>TRBV3-1/TRBV3-2|.|TRBD1|TRBJ1-5
CASSRRDSNQPQHF
TGTGCCAGCAGCCGCCGGGACAGTAATCAGCCCCAGCATTTT
>TRBV10-3|few|.|TRBJ2-7
CAISESRDSDEQYF
TGTGCCATCAGTGAGTCGCGGGATTCGGACGAGCAGTACTTC
>TRBV24-1|.|TRBD1|TRBJ2-3
CATSLSGMDRGRTDTQYF
TGTGCCACCAGCCTATCGGGGATGGACAGGGGGCGGACAGATACGCAGTATTTT
>TRBV2|.|.|TRBJ2-7
CASRLERYEQYF
TGTGCCAGCAGGCTAGAACGTTACGAGCAGTACTTC
>TRBV27|.|TRBD2|TRBJ2-1
CASSWASGGNEQFF
TGTGCCAGCAGTTGGGCTAGCGGGGGGAATGAGCAGTTCTTC
>TRBV2|.|TRBD2|TRBJ2-1
CASLAGVSYNEQFF
TGTGCCAGCCTGGCGGGAGTCTCCTACAATGAGCAGTTCTTC
>TRBV9|.|.|TRBJ2-3
CASSVGGPTDTQYF
TGTGCCAGCAGCGTAGGCGGGCCCACAGATACGCAGTATTTT
>TRBV30|.|TRBD1|TRBJ1-5
CAWNSKGAGSNQPQHF
TGTGCCTGGAACAGCAAGGGGGCTGGTAGCAATCAGCCCCAGCATTTT
>TRBV5-4|.|TRBD2|TRBJ2-7
CASSPPGTSSYEQYF
TGTGCCAGCAGCCCTCCCGGGACTAGCTCCTACGAGCAGTACTTC
>TRBV5-4|.|.|TRBJ1-6
CASSGGVGHNSPLHF
TGTGCCAGCAGCGGGGGGGTAGGACATAATTCACCCCTCCACTTT
>TRBV19|.|.|TRBJ2-3
CASSILETGYTQYF
TGTGCCAGTAGTATCTTGGAGACAGGATATACGCAGTATTTT
>TRBV7-3|.|TRBD1|TRBJ2-7
CASSQGEGAIYEQYF
TGTGCCAGCAGCCAAGGTGAGGGGGCAATCTACGAGCAGTACTTC
>TRBV6-5|.|.|TRBJ1-2
CASSYSPGAIKSYTF
TGTGCCAGCAGTTACTCCCCAGGGGCCATCAAGAGCTACACCTTC
>TRBV24-1|once|TRBD1|TRBJ1-5
CATSDSGQGGQPQHF
TGTGCCACCAGTGATTCGGGACAGGGAGGTCAGCCCCAGCATTTT
>TRBV18|.|TRBD1|TRBJ2-5
CASSPARQGGRETQYF
TGTGCCAGCTCACCTGCTCGACAGGGGGGGCGAGAGACCCAGTACTTC
>TRBV7-9|.|TRBD1|TRBJ1-6
CASSPQTGGRSPLHF
TGTGCCAGCAGCCCTCAGACAGGGGGTAGGTCACCCCTCCACTTT
>TRBV28|.|.|TRBJ1-2
CASSSEGYTF
TGTGCCAGCAGTTCAGAAGGCTACACCTTC
>TRBV5-1|.|TRBD1|TRBJ1-2
CASSLETGGSYGYTF
TGCGCCAGCAGCTTGGAGACAGGGGGCAGTTATGGCTACACCTTC
>TRBV3-1/TRBV3-2|few|.|TRBJ2-7
CASSQGGLRYEQYF
TGTGCCAGCAGCCAAGGTGGACTACGCTACGAGCAGTACTTC
>TRBV7-9|.|.|TRBJ1-1
CASSPGGGRGTEAFF
TGTGCCAGCAGCCCCGGTGGAGGGAGAGGGACTGAAGCTTTCTTT
>TRBV5-1|.|.|TRBJ1-6
CASSPSRSPLHF
TGCGCCAGCAGCCCCTCTCGTTCACCCCTCCACTTT
>TRBV7-9|.|TRBD1|TRBJ2-1
CASSLGTGYYNEQFF
TGTGCCAGCAGCCTCGGGACAGGGTACTACAATGAGCAGTTCTTC
>TRBV28|.|TRBD2|TRBJ2-7
CASSFSLAGLSYEQYF
TGTGCCAGCAGTTTCTCCCTAGCGGGCCTTTCCTACGAGCAGTACTTC
>TRBV29-1|few|.|TRBJ2-5
CSVAISRNQETQYF
TGCAGCGTTGCGATAAGCAGGAACCAAGAGACCCAGTACTTC
>TRBV12-5|.|.|TRBJ2-2
CASGYGQVTGELFF
TGTGCTAGTGGTTATGGCCAGGTCACCGGGGAGCTGTTTTTT
>TRBV19|.|.|TRBJ2-1
CATGFYNEQFF
TGTGCCACCGGTTTCTACAATGAGCAGTTCTTC
>TRBV11-2|.|.|TRBJ1-4
CASSSRKLRGEKLFF
TGTGCCAGCAGCTCGCGGAAGCTACGAGGTGAAAAACTGTTTTTT
>TRBV9|.|.|TRBJ2-7
CASSVGLGTYEQYF
TGTGCCAGCAGCGTAGGGCTAGGCACCTACGAGCAGTACTTC
>TRBV10-3|.|.|TRBJ2-3
CAISEEDGGAVDTQYF
TGTGCCATCAGTGAGGAGGATGGGGGCGCGGTTGATACGCAGTATTTT
>TRBV5-1|.|TRBD1|TRBJ1-2
CASSLIPGQISYTF
TGCGCCAGCAGCTTGATCCCGGGACAGATTAGCTACACCTTC
>TRBV6-4|.|.|TRBJ2-7
CASSRDLGNEQYF
TGTGCCAGCAGCCGGGATCTCGGGAACGAGCAGTACTTC
>TRBV7-9|once|.|TRBJ1-2
CASSLAAGRGYTF
TGTGCCAGCAGCTTAGCGGCAGGGCGAGGCTACACCTTC
>TRBV3-1/TRBV3-2|.|.|TRBJ1-5
CASSQDLRSNQPQHF
TGTGCCAGCAGCCAAGATCTTAGAAGCAATCAGCCCCAGCATTTT
>TRBV3-1/TRBV3-2|.|.|TRBJ2-2
CASRTANTGELFF
TGTGCCAGCAGGACTGCGAACACCGGGGAGCTGTTTTTT
>TRBV27|.|TRBD2|TRBJ2-2
CATHTSGGAFGELFF
TGTGCCACCCATACTAGCGGGGGGGCGTTCGGGGAGCTGTTTTTT
>TRBV4-1|few|.|TRBJ1-5
CASSHIGNQPQHF
TGCGCCAGCAGCCACATTGGCAATCAGCCCCAGCATTTT
>TRBV19|.|.|TRBJ1-1
CASSPPVNTEAFF
TGTGCCAGTAGTCCTCCAGTGAACACTGAAGCTTTCTTT
>TRBV2|few|.|TRBJ1-1
CASRADGLRTFF
TGTGCCAGCAGAGCGGACGGCCTTCGGACTTTCTTT
>TRBV6-1|.|.|TRBJ1-6
CASSEALANSPLHF
TGTGCCAGCAGTGAGGCCCTGGCCAATTCACCCCTCCACTTT
>TRBV14|few|TRBD2|TRBJ2-1
CASSPGTSLHNEQFF
TGTGCCAGCAGCCCAGGGACTAGCCTCCACAATGAGCAGTTCTTC
>TRBV5-1|.|TRBD1|TRBJ2-1
CASSSRQGGSNEQFF
TGCGCCAGCAGCTCCCGACAGGGGGGCAGCAATGAGCAGTTCTTC
>TRBV15|.|TRBD1|TRBJ1-5
CATSRSTLGGQPQHF
TGTGCCACCAGCAGGTCAACCCTAGGGGGCCAGCCCCAGCATTTT
>TRBV6-9|.|TRBD1|TRBJ1-5
CASSYSRGGNRGLGMRQPQHF
TGTGCCAGCAGTTATTCTCGTGGTGGAAACAGGGGGTTAGGAATGCGTCAGCCCCAGCATTTT
>TRBV19|few|TRBD2|TRBJ2-1
CASSILAGAYEQFF
TGTGCCAGTAGTATTCTAGCGGGGGCCTATGAGCAGTTCTTC
>TRBV7-7|.|.|TRBJ2-1
CASSRTSSNPNEQFF
TGTGCTAGCAGCCGGACATCGTCGAACCCTAATGAGCAGTTCTTC
>TRBV25-1|.|.|TRBJ2-7
CASSGYQGRGYEQYF
TGTGCCAGCAGTGGTTACCAGGGGAGGGGCTACGAGCAGTACTTC
>TRBV5-4|.|TRBD1|TRBJ1-3
CASSPGTGRTGNTIYF
TGTGCCAGCAGTCCCGGGACAGGGAGGACTGGAAACACCATATATTTT
>TRBV24-1|few|.|TRBJ2-1
CATSDPRPGIGGNEQFF
TGTGCCACCAGTGACCCCAGACCAGGGATCGGTGGCAATGAGCAGTTCTTC
>TRBV6-5|.|TRBD1|TRBJ1-3
CASSHTGGVGNTIYF
TGTGCCAGCAGTCATACAGGGGGCGTTGGAAACACCATATATTTT
>TRBV18|.|.|TRBJ1-4
CASSPGPSTGEKLFF
TGTGCCAGCTCACCCGGACCCAGTACAGGTGAAAAACTGTTTTTT